This T cell receptor beta chain was captured in a study of shared clonotypes between healthy human individuals (dated by TCRdb to about 2020). Study-level background: Two women and three men aged 18 to 49 years were included in the cohort. To estimate repertoire size and how much clonotypes are shared between individuals, the study performed deep sequencing of blood TCR repertoires from five healthy adults. To increase sequencing depth and limit assay-specific biases, TCR repertoire library preparation and sequencing were carried out by different laboratories using diverse techniques. Between about 0.8 and 9.5 billion PBMCs per donor were obtained by leukapheresis.

The donors were healthy, HIV-negative adults with no recently reported acute infections or vaccinations. Every donor was a Caucasian adult living in Nashville, Tennessee, USA. For unsorted samples, tens of millions of PBMCs were counted, and genomic DNA was extracted using the QIAamp DNA Blood Mini kit. Blood was collected by leukapheresis, and PBMCs were isolated by Ficoll-Histopaque density gradient centrifugation and then cryopreserved in liquid nitrogen vapor phase. Overall study outcomes, separate from this receptor: The small number of donors limited the genetic and exposure-history diversity represented. Pairwise subsampling indicated that sequencing depth was expected to affect the degree of clonotype sharing among donors. Sampling was limited to blood, and TCR repertoires in tissue likely differ from TCR repertoires in blood.

Looking up the germline V gene yields CDR1 SGHAT and CDR2 FQNNGV. V gives up 5 bases and J gives up 5 bases, and the segment between their germline ends measures 13 bases. The cysteine opens and the phenylalanine closes a CDR3 of 14 amino acids. Of the read, only the CDR3 DNA is kept; its 42 bases are in frame from base 1. Using the deep immunoSEQ assay, TCR CDR3 regions were amplified from genomic DNA by multiplex PCR. Extracted genomic DNA from each cell subset was spread evenly across all wells of several immunoSEQ 96-well plates, with each plate serving as a replicate. For unsorted PBMC, about 300 ng genomic DNA, equal to about 29,000 T cell genomes, was loaded into each replicate PCR. Genomic DNA from unsorted PBMC was sequenced over ten immunoSEQ deep assay plates. Purified libraries were measured with a Qubit 3.0 fluorometer, size-checked on a Bioanalyzer 2100, and measured again with the KAPA Library Quantification kit. Every immunoSEQ 96-well plate was sequenced on a dedicated single-read 150-cycle Illumina NextSeq 550 flow cell. From the authors' description of their analysis: The immunoSEQ output contained only junctional sequences without quality scores, so filtering could not match that applied to full-length reads. Sequences were annotated with PyIR, a Python wrapper for IgBLAST v1.9, and V/J genes and CDR3 were assigned using IMGT germline references. Reads with weak V/J assignments (E-value above 1e-6), missing CDR3, stop codons, out-of-frame junctions, or ambiguous translated residues were removed. V3J clonotypes were defined as sequences sharing an identical inferred V gene, J gene, and CDR3 amino acid sequence. To compute the percentage overlap between repertoires, the number of shared unique clonotypes was divided by the size of the smaller repertoire. RTK rarefaction, the Chao1 estimator, and Recon v2.1 estimates of unobserved clonotypes were used to assess repertoire richness. TCRdb mirrors the immuneACCESS table, restricted to in-frame sequences. Some clones are absent from its copies; in checked studies, under half trace to an unresolved V gene, and the reason for the others is unknown. The DNA was the basis for D and trimming; V, J and clone size are from that table. The sample table lists about 530,000 clones, about 80% of them with a count of one. The ten largest make up around 13% of the sample.

Remarks on this clone: It lacks a known antigen. It has no much larger one-base neighbor in the sample; base qualities were not kept.

The sequence is built from TRBV11-2 and TRBJ2-4; TRBD1 is perhaps the D gene, given 5 matching bases. The clonotype comes from a woman in her thirties or forties in good health. Some clones in this sample may be carry-over from other donors' samples. What was sequenced was PBMCs. The encoded CDR3 is CASSVGDRENIQYF. DNA sequence: TGTGCCAGCAGCGTTGGAGACAGAGAAAACATTCAGTACTTC.